This is a list of T cell receptor beta chains from one sample in a study of regulatory T cells in long-lasting Graves disease. TCRdb reprocessed the multiplex PCR reads with MiXCR, giving one entry per CDR3 protein. The sample has 350,000 to 500,000 distinct CDR3 sequences, 16% seen once. These same records also appear under a second study, on T cells in Graves' hyperthyroidism and ophthalmopathy.

The material was peripheral blood mononuclear cells (PBMCs), obtained at new diagnosis, from a patient treated with antithyroid drugs. These receptors all stem from a woman aged 30 to 39 with Graves disease. Both conserved end residues are part of each CDR3. Each record gives: CDR3 DNA, CDR3 protein, V gene, D gene, J gene, clone size. The D gene is left open where the match is weak. Size is omitted from some rows. Given values are once, few, many or a class for expanded clones.

DNA: TGTGCCACCAGCAGAGATGTCGGAGCCGGGGAGCTGTTTTTT
CDR3: CATSRDVGAGELFF
V: TRBV15
D: .
J: TRBJ2-2
size: many

DNA: TGTGCCAGCAGTCAGGGAAACTATAGCTACACCTTC
CDR3: CASSQGNYSYTF
V: TRBV6-2/TRBV6-3
D: .
J: TRBJ1-2
size: .

DNA: TGTGCCAGCAGTTATCGACCCCGGGGAGATACGCAGTATTTT
CDR3: CASSYRPRGDTQYF
V: TRBV27
D: .
J: TRBJ2-3
size: many

DNA: .
CDR3: CASSFYICSAQGDYEQYF
V: TRBV7-2
D: .
J: TRBJ2-7
size: .

DNA: TGTGCCAGCAGGGATCATCTAGCGGGAGGGCCCTCCAATGAGCAGTTCTTC
CDR3: CASRDHLAGGPSNEQFF
V: TRBV2
D: TRBD2
J: TRBJ2-1
size: .

DNA: TGTGCCAGCAGCCGCGGACAGGAAAGCATAGAGACCCAGTACTTC
CDR3: CASSRGQESIETQYF
V: TRBV11-3
D: TRBD1
J: TRBJ2-5
size: many

DNA: TGTGCCACCAGTGCATCTAGGGGGGTCTACAATGAGCAGTTCTTC
CDR3: CATSASRGVYNEQFF
V: TRBV24-1
D: .
J: TRBJ2-1
size: .

DNA: TGTGCCAGCAGCTTTAGGGGAGTAGAGACCCAGTACTTC
CDR3: CASSFRGVETQYF
V: TRBV11-2
D: .
J: TRBJ2-5
size: many

DNA: TGTGCCAGCAGCCAAGACAGGTACTTGAACTATGGCTACACCTTC
CDR3: CASSQDRYLNYGYTF
V: TRBV3-1
D: .
J: TRBJ1-2
size: many

DNA: TGTGCCAGCAGTTCGGGACTAGCGGGCCGTCCAGATACGCAGTATTTT
CDR3: CASSSGLAGRPDTQYF
V: TRBV6-2/TRBV6-3
D: TRBD2
J: TRBJ2-3
size: many

DNA: TGTGTCAGCAGCTTCAGCAGGGATCTTAACTATGGCTACACCTTC
CDR3: CVSSFSRDLNYGYTF
V: TRBV11-2
D: .
J: TRBJ1-2
size: .

DNA: TGTGCCACCAGCAGAGTAAGACACGCGAACACCGGGGAGCTGTTTTTT
CDR3: CATSRVRHANTGELFF
V: TRBV15
D: .
J: TRBJ2-2
size: .

DNA: TGTGCCAGCAGCACCTCTCCGGGGCGGGGGTATGGCTACACCTTC
CDR3: CASSTSPGRGYGYTF
V: TRBV5-6
D: .
J: TRBJ1-2
size: many

DNA: TGTGCCAGCAGGGAGGGGGTCACTGAAGCTTTCTTT
CDR3: CASREGVTEAFF
V: TRBV6-1
D: .
J: TRBJ1-1
size: .

DNA: TGTGCCAGCAGCCTCCTTGGACAGGGTAGGGACGAGCAGTACTTC
CDR3: CASSLLGQGRDEQYF
V: TRBV3-1
D: TRBD1
J: TRBJ2-7
size: many

DNA: TGCGCCAGCAGCCAAGGCGTAGGGACAGGGGGATCAGAGCAGTACTTC
CDR3: CASSQGVGTGGSEQYF
V: TRBV4-3
D: TRBD1
J: TRBJ2-7
size: .

DNA: TGTGCCAGCAGCTCAGGGTTTGGACAGCCCCAGCATTTT
CDR3: CASSSGFGQPQHF
V: TRBV6-2/TRBV6-3
D: .
J: TRBJ1-5
size: few

DNA: TGTGCCACCAGTGAGGGTTTGAACACTGAAGCTTTCTTT
CDR3: CATSEGLNTEAFF
V: TRBV24-1
D: .
J: TRBJ1-1
size: .